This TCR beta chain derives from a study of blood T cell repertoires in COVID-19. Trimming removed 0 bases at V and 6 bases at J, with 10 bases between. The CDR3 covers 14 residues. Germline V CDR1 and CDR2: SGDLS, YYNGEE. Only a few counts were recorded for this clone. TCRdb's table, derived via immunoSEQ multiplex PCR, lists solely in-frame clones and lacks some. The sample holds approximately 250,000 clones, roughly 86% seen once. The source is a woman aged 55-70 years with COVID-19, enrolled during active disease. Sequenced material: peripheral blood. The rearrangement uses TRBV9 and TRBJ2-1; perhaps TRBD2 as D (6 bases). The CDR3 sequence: CASSVATSANEQFF. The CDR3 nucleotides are TGTGCCAGCAGCGTAGCGACTAGTGCCAATGAGCAGTTCTTC.